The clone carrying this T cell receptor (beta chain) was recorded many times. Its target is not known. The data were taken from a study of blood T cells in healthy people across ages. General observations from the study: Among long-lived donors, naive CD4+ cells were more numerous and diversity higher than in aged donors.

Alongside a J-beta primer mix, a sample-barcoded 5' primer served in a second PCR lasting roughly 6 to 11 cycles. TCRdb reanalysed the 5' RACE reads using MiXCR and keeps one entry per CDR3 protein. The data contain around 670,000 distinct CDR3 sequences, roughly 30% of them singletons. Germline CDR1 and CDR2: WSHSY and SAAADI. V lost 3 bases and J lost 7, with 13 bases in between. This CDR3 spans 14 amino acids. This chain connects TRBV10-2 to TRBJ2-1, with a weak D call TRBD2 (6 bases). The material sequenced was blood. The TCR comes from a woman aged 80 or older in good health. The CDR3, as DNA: TGCGCCAGCAGTGACGGGGGACCAAGGAATGAGCAGTTCTTC. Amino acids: CASSDGGPRNEQFF.